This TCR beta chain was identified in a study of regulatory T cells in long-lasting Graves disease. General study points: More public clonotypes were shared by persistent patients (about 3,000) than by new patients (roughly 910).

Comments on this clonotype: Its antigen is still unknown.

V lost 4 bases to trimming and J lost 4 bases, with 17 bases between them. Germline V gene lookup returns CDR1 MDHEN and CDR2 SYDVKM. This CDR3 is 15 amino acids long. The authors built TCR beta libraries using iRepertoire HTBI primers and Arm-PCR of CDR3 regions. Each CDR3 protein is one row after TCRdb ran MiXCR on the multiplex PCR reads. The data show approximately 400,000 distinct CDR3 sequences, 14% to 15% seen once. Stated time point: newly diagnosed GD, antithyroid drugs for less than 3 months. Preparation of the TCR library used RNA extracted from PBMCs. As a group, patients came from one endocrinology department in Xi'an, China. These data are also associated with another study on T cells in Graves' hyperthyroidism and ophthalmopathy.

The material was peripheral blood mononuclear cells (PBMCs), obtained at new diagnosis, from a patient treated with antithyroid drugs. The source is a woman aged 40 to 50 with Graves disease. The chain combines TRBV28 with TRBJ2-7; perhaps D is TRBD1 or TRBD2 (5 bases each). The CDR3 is CASSSPGRDPYEQYF. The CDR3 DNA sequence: TGTGCCAGCAGTTCCCCGGGCAGGGACCCGTACGAGCAGTACTTC.